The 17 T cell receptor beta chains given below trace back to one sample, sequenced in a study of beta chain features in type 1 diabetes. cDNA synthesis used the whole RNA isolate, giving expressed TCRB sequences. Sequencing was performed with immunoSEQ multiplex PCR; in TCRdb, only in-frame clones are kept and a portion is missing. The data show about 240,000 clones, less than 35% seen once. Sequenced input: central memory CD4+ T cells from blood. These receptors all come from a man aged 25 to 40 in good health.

DNA of the CDR3: TGTGCCAGCAGCCCCGAACGTAGGGAGACCCAGTACTTC. This gives the protein CASSPERRETQYF. The rearrangement joins TRBV7-2 to TRBJ2-5; D ambiguous. Germline CDR1 and CDR2: SGHTA and FQGNSA. V lost 5 bases and J 5 bases, leaving 12 bases between the germline ends. CDR3 length: 13 amino acids.

CDR3 nucleotides: TGTGCCACCAGCAGAGATCGGGCAGAACTATACAATGAGCAGTTCTTC. Protein: CATSRDRAELYNEQFF. The chain carries TRBV15 and TRBJ2-1; D gene ambiguous. The CDR3 is made up of 16 amino acids. In germline, CDR1 is LNHNV, CDR2 YYDKDF (reference sequence). The germline V and J ends were trimmed by 0 bases and 4 bases, with 13 bases remaining between them.

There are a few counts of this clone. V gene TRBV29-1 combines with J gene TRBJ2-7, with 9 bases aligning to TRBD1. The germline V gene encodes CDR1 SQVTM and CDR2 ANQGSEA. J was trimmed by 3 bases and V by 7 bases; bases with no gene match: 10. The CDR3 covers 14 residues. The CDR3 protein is CSAGGQGQHYEQYF. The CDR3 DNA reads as TGCAGCGCCGGGGGACAGGGACAGCACTACGAGCAGTACTTC.

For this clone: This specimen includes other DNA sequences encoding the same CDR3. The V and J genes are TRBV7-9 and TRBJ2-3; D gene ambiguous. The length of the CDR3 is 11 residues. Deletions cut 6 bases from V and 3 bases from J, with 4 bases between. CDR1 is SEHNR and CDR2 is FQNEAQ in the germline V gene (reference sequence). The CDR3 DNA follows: TGTGCCAGCAGTTCTACAGATACGCAGTATTTT. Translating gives CASSSTDTQYF.

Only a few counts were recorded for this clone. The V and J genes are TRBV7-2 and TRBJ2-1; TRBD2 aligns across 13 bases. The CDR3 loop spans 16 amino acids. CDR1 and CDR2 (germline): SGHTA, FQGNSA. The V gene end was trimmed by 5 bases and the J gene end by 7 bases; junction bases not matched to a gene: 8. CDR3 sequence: CASSPGLAGARNEQFF. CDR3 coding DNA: TGTGCCAGCAGCCCCGGACTAGCGGGAGCGAGAAATGAGCAGTTCTTC.

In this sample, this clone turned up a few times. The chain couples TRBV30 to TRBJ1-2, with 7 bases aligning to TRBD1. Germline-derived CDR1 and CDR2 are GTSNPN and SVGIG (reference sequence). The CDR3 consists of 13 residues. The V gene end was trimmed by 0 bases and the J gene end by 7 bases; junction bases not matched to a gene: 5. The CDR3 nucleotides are TGTGCCTGGAGTGTAAGAGGGGGCTCTGGCTACACCTTC. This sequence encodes CAWSVRGGSGYTF.

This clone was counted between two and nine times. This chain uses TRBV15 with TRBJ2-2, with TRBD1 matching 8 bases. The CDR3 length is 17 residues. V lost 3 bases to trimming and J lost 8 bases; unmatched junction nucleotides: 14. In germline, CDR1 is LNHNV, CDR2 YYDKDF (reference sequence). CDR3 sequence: CATSSDKGTGRRGELFF. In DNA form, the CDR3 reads TGTGCCACCAGCAGTGATAAAGGGACAGGTCGAAGAGGGGAGCTGTTTTTT.

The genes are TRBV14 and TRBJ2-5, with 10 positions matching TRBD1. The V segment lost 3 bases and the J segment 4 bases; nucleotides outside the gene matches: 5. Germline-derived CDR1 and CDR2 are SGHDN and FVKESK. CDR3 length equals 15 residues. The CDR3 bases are TGTGCCAGCAGCCATCACCGGGACAGGGGAGAGACCCAGTACTTC. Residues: CASSHHRDRGETQYF.

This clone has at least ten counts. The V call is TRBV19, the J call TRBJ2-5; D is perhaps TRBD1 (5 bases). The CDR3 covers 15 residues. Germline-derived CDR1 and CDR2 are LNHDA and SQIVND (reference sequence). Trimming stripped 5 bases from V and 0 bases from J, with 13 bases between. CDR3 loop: CASSSRASYQETQYF. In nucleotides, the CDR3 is TGTGCCAGTAGTTCCAGGGCGAGTTACCAAGAGACCCAGTACTTC.

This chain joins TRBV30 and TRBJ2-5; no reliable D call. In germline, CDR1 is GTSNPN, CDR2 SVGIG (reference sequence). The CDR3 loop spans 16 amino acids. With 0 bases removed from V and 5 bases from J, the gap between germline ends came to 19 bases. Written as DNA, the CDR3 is TGTGCCTGGAGTGTACGAGGCAAGTCTTCCTCGGAGACCCAGTACTTC. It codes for CAWSVRGKSSSETQYF. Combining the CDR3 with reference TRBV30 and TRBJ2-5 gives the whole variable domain SQTIHQWPATLVQPVGSPLSLECTVEGTSNPNLYWYRQAAGRGLQLLFYSVGIGQISSEVPQNLSASRPQDRQFILSSKKLLLSDSGFYLCAWSVRGKSSSETQYFGPGTRLLVL.

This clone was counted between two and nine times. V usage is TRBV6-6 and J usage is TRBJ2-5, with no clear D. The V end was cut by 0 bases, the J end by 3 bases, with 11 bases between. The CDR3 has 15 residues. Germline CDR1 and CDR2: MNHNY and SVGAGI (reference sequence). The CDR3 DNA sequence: TGTGCCAGCAGTTACTCGAGCCTCGACAAAGAGACCCAGTACTTC. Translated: CASSYSSLDKETQYF.

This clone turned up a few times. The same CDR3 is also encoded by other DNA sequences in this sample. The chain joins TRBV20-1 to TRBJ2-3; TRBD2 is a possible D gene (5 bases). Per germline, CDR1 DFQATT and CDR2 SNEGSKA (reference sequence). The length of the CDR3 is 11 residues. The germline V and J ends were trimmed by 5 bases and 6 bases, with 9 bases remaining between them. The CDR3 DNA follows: TGCAGTGCTGACCCGGGGGATACGCAGTATTTT. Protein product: CSADPGDTQYF.

The CDR3 nucleotides are TGTGCCAGCACCGTGGGGGGCAGCGCTGGAAACACCATATATTTT. Protein sequence: CASTVGGSAGNTIYF. The chain recombines TRBV5-4 with TRBJ1-3, with a possible D match to TRBD1 (6 bases). The germline V gene has CDR1 SGHNT and CDR2 YYREEE (reference sequence). The CDR3 totals 15 residues. V was trimmed by 6 bases and J by 2 bases, leaving 15 bases between them.

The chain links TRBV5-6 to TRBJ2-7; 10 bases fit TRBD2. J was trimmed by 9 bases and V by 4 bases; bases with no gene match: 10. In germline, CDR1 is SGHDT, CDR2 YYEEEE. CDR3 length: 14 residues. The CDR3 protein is CASSRLAGVAVQYF. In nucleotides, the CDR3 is TGTGCCAGCAGCCGCCTAGCGGGGGTTGCGGTGCAGTACTTC.

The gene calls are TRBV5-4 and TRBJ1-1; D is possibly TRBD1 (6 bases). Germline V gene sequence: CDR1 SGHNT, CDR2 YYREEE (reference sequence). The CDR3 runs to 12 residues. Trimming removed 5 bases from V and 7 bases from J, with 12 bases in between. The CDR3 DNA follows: TGTGCCAGCAGTTGGGACACCGGTGAAGCTTTCTTT. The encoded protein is CASSWDTGEAFF.

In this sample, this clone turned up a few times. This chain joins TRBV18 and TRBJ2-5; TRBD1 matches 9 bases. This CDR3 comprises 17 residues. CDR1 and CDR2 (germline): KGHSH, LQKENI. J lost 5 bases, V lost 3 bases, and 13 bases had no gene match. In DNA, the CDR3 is TGTGCCAGCTCACCGATGCGGGACAGGGAGGGGAAGGAGACCCAGTACTTC. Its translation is CASSPMRDREGKETQYF.

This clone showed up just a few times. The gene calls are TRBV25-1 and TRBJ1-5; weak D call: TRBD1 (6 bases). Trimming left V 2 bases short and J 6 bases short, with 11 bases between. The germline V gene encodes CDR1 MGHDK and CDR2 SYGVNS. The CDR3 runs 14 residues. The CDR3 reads CASSEQGYRQPQHF. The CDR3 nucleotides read TGTGCCAGCAGTGAACAGGGGTACCGTCAGCCCCAGCATTTT.